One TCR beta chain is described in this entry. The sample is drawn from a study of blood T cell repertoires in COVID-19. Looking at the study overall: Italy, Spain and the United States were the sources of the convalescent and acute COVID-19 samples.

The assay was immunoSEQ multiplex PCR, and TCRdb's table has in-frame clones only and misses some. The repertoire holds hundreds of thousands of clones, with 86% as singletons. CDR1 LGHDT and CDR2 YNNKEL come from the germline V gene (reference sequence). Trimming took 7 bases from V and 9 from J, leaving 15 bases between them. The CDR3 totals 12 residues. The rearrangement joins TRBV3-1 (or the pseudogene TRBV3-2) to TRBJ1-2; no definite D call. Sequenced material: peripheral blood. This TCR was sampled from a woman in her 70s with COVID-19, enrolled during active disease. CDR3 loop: CASNNRYGSYTF. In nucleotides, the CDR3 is TGTGCCAGCAACAACAGATATGGTAGCTACACCTTC.